Presented here are 30 T cell receptor beta chains from one specimen sequenced in a study of blood T cell repertoires in COVID-19. TCRdb keeps only in-frame clones here, not all; method: immunoSEQ multiplex PCR. The sample gives around 70,000 clones, 80% to 95% of which show up once; about 5% is in the top ten. Sequencing used peripheral blood. These receptor sequences come from an older woman with active COVID-19.

This chain connects TRBV12-3 or TRBV12-4 to TRBJ2-1; D is unclear. This CDR3 is built from 13 residues. V was clipped by 5 bases and J by 5 bases, with 10 bases between them. The CDR3 nucleotides read TGTGCCAGCAGTCCCGAGAGCAACAATGAGCAGTTCTTC. Its translation: CASSPESNNEQFF.

The rearrangement uses TRBV5-1 and TRBJ2-3, with TRBD2 identical over 7 bases. Germline values: CDR1 SGHRS, CDR2 YFSETQ. The CDR3 loop spans 15 amino acids. V shed 0 bases and J 2 bases; nucleotides not matched to a gene: 3. Here the CDR3 DNA reads TGCGCCAGCAGCTTGGGCGGGGGTGCCACAGATACGCAGTATTTT. The encoded protein is CASSLGGGATDTQYF.

The chain joins TRBV5-1 to TRBJ2-2, with TRBD1 as a possible D gene (6 bases). The germline V and J ends were trimmed by 9 bases and 6 bases, with 18 bases remaining between them. The CDR3 consists of 14 residues. Germline-derived CDR1 and CDR2 are SGHRS and YFSETQ. The CDR3 DNA is TGCGCCACCAAGCCCAGACAGGTTGCCGGGGAGCTGTTTTTT. Protein: CATKPRQVAGELFF.

This clone appeared a single time. The rearrangement links TRBV5-1 to TRBJ1-2; 9 bases match TRBD1. The trim removed 0 bases at V and 8 bases at J, leaving 5 bases unmatched. CDR1 is SGHRS and CDR2 is YFSETQ in the germline V gene. This CDR3 has 14 residues. The CDR3 DNA sequence: TGCGCCAGCAGCTTGGTACAGGGGGCGGACGGCTACACCTTC. Encoded protein: CASSLVQGADGYTF.

V is TRBV7-2 and J is TRBJ2-1; 8 bases line up with TRBD2. Looked up from germline, CDR1 is SGHTA and CDR2 is FQGNSA. The CDR3 spans 15 residues. Trimming took 0 bases from V and 6 from J; bases not matched to a gene: 4. This CDR3 reads CASSLAGRVGNEQFF. CDR3 DNA sequence: TGTGCCAGCAGCTTAGCCGGGAGGGTAGGCAATGAGCAGTTCTTC.

The gene calls are TRBV7-9 and TRBJ1-1; maybe TRBD1 (5 bases). Germline V gives CDR1 SEHNR, CDR2 FQNEAQ (reference sequence). The germline V and J ends were trimmed by 6 bases and 1 base, with 9 bases remaining between them. This CDR3 has 13 amino acids. The CDR3 coding sequence is TGTGCCAGCAGTCAACAGGAGAACACTGAAGCTTTCTTT. Encoded protein: CASSQQENTEAFF. Using reference TRBV7-9 and TRBJ1-1 for the parts outside the CDR3, the full variable domain is DTGVSQNPRHKITKRGQNVTFRCDPISEHNRLYWYRQTLGQGPEFLTYFQNEAQLEKSRLLSDRFSAERPKGSFSTLEIQRTEQGDSAMYLCASSQQENTEAFFGQGTRLTVV.

The chain is built from TRBV27 and TRBJ2-3; D call uncertain. Germline V gene data show CDR1 as MNHEY and CDR2 as SMNVEV (reference sequence). The CDR3 extends over 16 amino acids. V shed 5 bases and J shed 0 bases, with 15 bases lying between them. DNA of the CDR3: TGTGCCAGCAGTCCGCGCAGACTTACTAGCACAGATACGCAGTATTTT. It translates to CASSPRRLTSTDTQYF.

This chain joins TRBV18 and TRBJ2-7; 11 positions match TRBD2. V was pared by 3 bases and J by 3 bases, with 13 bases of the junction left unmatched. Germline values: CDR1 KGHSH, CDR2 LQKENI. This CDR3 spans 18 amino acids. The CDR3, as DNA: TGTGCCAGCTCACCTACAGGGCCCACTAGCGGGAGAGTCTACGAGCAGTACTTC. Protein: CASSPTGPTSGRVYEQYF. Combining the CDR3 with reference TRBV18 and TRBJ2-7 gives the whole variable domain NAGVMQNPRHLVRRRGQEARLRCSPMKGHSHVYWYRQLPEEGLKFMVYLQKENIIDESGMPKERFSAEFPKEGPSILRIQQVVRGDSAAYFCASSPTGPTSGRVYEQYFGPGTRLTVT.

J is TRBJ2-1 and V is TRBV19; possible D gene TRBD2, 6 bases. V was pared by 3 bases and J by 6 bases, with 12 bases between. The CDR3 is made up of 14 amino acids. The germline gives CDR1 LNHDA, CDR2 SQIVND (reference sequence). The CDR3 DNA reads TGTGCCAGTAGTATCCCCGGACTATCCAATGAGCAGTTCTTC. This translates into CASSIPGLSNEQFF.

The chain employs TRBV7-2 and TRBJ1-6; 9 bases line up with TRBD1. Germline V gives CDR1 SGHTA, CDR2 FQGNSA. Germline trimming cut 6 bases from V and 7 bases from J; bases unmatched to any gene: 13. The CDR3 has 17 residues. The CDR3 here is CASSLTGGAGGNSPLHF. CDR3 bases: TGTGCCAGCAGTCTCACAGGGGGCGCTGGAGGAAATTCACCCCTCCACTTT.

The CDR3 DNA is TGCGCCAGCAGCTTGTCGGGCAGGGGCATTACCTACGAGCAGTACTTC. Its translation is CASSLSGRGITYEQYF. The chain combines TRBV5-1 with TRBJ2-7; the D gene is possibly TRBD1 (6 bases). V lost 1 base to trimming and J lost 2 bases, with 16 bases between them. Germline lookup yields CDR1 SGHRS and CDR2 YFSETQ. The CDR3 is made up of 16 amino acids.

Remarks on this clone: The same CDR3 can be traced to other DNA sequences in this sample. This chain uses TRBV27 with TRBJ1-1, with TRBD1 as a possible D gene (5 bases). Trimming left V 6 bases short and J 0 bases short, with 14 bases between. The germline V gene encodes CDR1 MNHEY and CDR2 SMNVEV (reference sequence). This CDR3 is built from 15 residues. The CDR3 coding sequence is TGTGCCAGCAGCCGGACGGGGGGTATGAACACTGAAGCTTTCTTT. Translation gives CASSRTGGMNTEAFF.

The chain links TRBV18 to TRBJ1-4; no firm D call. This CDR3 region has 15 residues. Germline lookup yields CDR1 KGHSH and CDR2 LQKENI. The V end lost 6 bases, the J end lost 10 bases, and 21 bases lay between the germline ends. The CDR3 region is CASSPDGRGLGKLFF. In nucleotides, the CDR3 is TGTGCCAGCTCCCCGGACGGGAGAGGATTAGGAAAACTGTTTTTT.

J is TRBJ2-3 and V is TRBV10-2; the D is unclear. There are 13 residues in the CDR3. The V gene's germline CDR1 is WSHSY and CDR2 SAAADI. The germline V and J ends were trimmed by 4 bases and 4 bases, with 9 bases remaining between them. The CDR3 loop reads CASSALGPDTQYF. The CDR3 nucleotides are TGCGCCAGCAGTGCCCTAGGTCCAGATACGCAGTATTTT.

V and J are TRBV6-5 and TRBJ1-6; D may be TRBD1 (5 bases). The CDR3 covers 14 residues. Germline CDR1 reads MNHEY; CDR2 reads SVGAGI. Trimming removed 6 bases from V and 12 bases from J, with 18 bases in between. The CDR3 DNA reads as TGTGCCAGCAGCGGGGACCGCCCGGGAGGACCCCTCCACTTT. It translates to CASSGDRPGGPLHF.

J is TRBJ1-1 and V is TRBV6-5; D gene ambiguous. V was shortened by 2 bases and J by 10 bases, with 17 bases between the two germline ends. Germline V gene lookup returns CDR1 MNHEY and CDR2 SVGAGI. The CDR3 is made up of 14 amino acids. The CDR3 DNA is TGTGCCAGCAGTTACAACTTCCGGGGAGAAAGAGCTTTCTTT. Protein product: CASSYNFRGERAFF.

The V call is TRBV7-9, the J call TRBJ2-3; TRBD1 is a possible D gene (5 bases). Trimming pared 1 base from V and 3 bases from J, leaving 8 bases between. Germline CDR1 and CDR2: SEHNR and FQNEAQ (reference sequence). The CDR3 runs 14 residues. The CDR3 DNA sequence: TGTGCCAGCAGCTTAGATCAGGGAACAGATACGCAGTATTTT. Translation: CASSLDQGTDTQYF.

The chain recombines TRBV2 with TRBJ2-3; 7 nucleotides agree with TRBD1. The CDR3 runs to 15 residues. The germline V gene has CDR1 SNHLY and CDR2 FYNNEI. J gave up 2 bases and V 4 bases, and 6 bases lay outside the gene matches. This CDR3 reads CASSARDSATDTQYF. As DNA, the CDR3 is TGTGCCAGCAGTGCCCGGGACAGCGCCACAGATACGCAGTATTTT.

The chain is built from TRBV2 and TRBJ1-2; no firm D call. The V and J ends lost 7 bases and 6 bases respectively, with 12 bases between them. The CDR3 consists of 12 residues. Germline assignment: CDR1 SNHLY and CDR2 FYNNEI. CDR3 loop: CASNIGRDGYTF. The DNA of the CDR3 is TGTGCCAGCAATATCGGGAGGGATGGCTACACCTTC.

The chain links TRBV5-1 to TRBJ2-2; 9 positions match TRBD2. The CDR3 contains 16 residues. CDR1 and CDR2 from the germline V gene are SGHRS and YFSETQ. J gave up 5 bases and V 3 bases, and 8 bases lay outside the gene matches. DNA of the CDR3: TGCGCCAGCAGCTCCCAAGCGGGAGGAGGGACCGGGGAGCTGTTTTTT. Amino acids: CASSSQAGGGTGELFF.

V gene TRBV10-3 combines with J gene TRBJ2-7; D may be TRBD2 (5 bases). CDR3 length: 14 residues. V shed 0 bases and J shed 6 bases, with 12 bases lying between them. Germline CDR1 is ENHRY and CDR2 is SYGVKD. DNA of the CDR3: TGTGCCATCAGTGAGTCGACTCTGCGGGTCGAGCAGTACTTC. Translating gives CAISESTLRVEQYF.

The rearrangement uses TRBV28 and TRBJ1-6; tentatively, D is TRBD1 (6 bases). Trimming left V 5 bases short and J 13 bases short, with 24 bases between. The CDR3 length is 16 residues. Germline assignment: CDR1 MDHEN and CDR2 SYDVKM. The CDR3 DNA reads TGTGCCAGCAGTCCTCAGGGGCCCGGCCCGGACACCCCCCTCCACTTT. The encoded protein is CASSPQGPGPDTPLHF.

The rearrangement uses TRBV28 and TRBJ1-3, with 8 bases fitting TRBD1. V trimming: 5 bases; J trimming: 0 bases; junction bases outside the gene matches: 12. The CDR3 totals 18 residues. Germline V gives CDR1 MDHEN, CDR2 SYDVKM. The CDR3 sequence is CASSLLTGVGGSGNTIYF. CDR3 DNA sequence: TGTGCCAGCAGTCTTTTGACAGGGGTGGGGGGCTCTGGAAACACCATATATTTT.

A few counts support this clone. The CDR3 region is CASRGGTSGSWGQFF. The DNA of the CDR3 is TGTGCCAGCAGGGGAGGGACTAGCGGGAGCTGGGGGCAGTTCTTC. The chain employs TRBV6-5 and TRBJ2-1; 14 bases match TRBD2. The CDR3 has 15 residues. Per germline, CDR1 MNHEY and CDR2 SVGAGI. The V and J ends lost 6 bases and 12 bases, in that order; junction bases with no gene match: 10.

The gene calls are TRBV15 and TRBJ2-7; TRBD1 aligns across 7 bases. The CDR3 has 15 amino acids. V lost 0 bases and J lost 3; bases outside the gene matches: 5. The V gene's germline CDR1 is LNHNV and CDR2 YYDKDF (reference sequence). The CDR3 bases are TGTGCCACCAGCAGAGATCCAGGGGGTGGCTACGAGCAGTACTTC. Amino acids: CATSRDPGGGYEQYF.

The chain couples TRBV15 to TRBJ1-1, with a weak D call TRBD1 (6 bases). Germline V lookup: CDR1 LNHNV, CDR2 YYDKDF (reference sequence). This CDR3 comprises 14 residues. V was pared by 3 bases and J by 0 bases, with 8 bases between. CDR3 residues: CATSRDSLNTEAFF. CDR3 coding DNA: TGTGCCACCAGCAGGGACAGCTTGAACACTGAAGCTTTCTTT.

The gene calls are TRBV28 and TRBJ2-7, with D possibly matching TRBD2 (5 bases). Germline V gene sequence: CDR1 MDHEN, CDR2 SYDVKM. The V end was cut by 7 bases, the J end by 0 bases, with 16 bases between. The CDR3 is made up of 15 amino acids. The CDR3 DNA sequence: TGTGCCAGCATCCAAGGAGGCGGCGGCTCCTACGAGCAGTACTTC. Translation: CASIQGGGGSYEQYF. The full variable domain, rest sourced from reference TRBV28 and TRBJ2-7, is DVKVTQSSRYLVKRTGEKVFLECVQDMDHENMFWYRQDPGLGLRLIYFSYDVKMKEKGDIPEGYSVSREKKERFSLILESASTNQTSMYLCASIQGGGGSYEQYFGPGTRLTVT.

The rearrangement links TRBV9 to TRBJ2-1; D ambiguous. CDR1 is SGDLS and CDR2 is YYNGEE in the germline V gene. V was trimmed by 6 bases and J by 0 bases, leaving 13 bases between them. The CDR3 is 15 amino acids. The DNA of the CDR3 is TGTGCCAGCACCCCCCTAGACGTCTCCTACAATGAGCAGTTCTTC. Translation gives CASTPLDVSYNEQFF.

This rearrangement joins TRBV3-1 (or the pseudogene TRBV3-2) to TRBJ1-2; D gene unclear. The CDR3 is made up of 13 amino acids. The germline CDR1 and CDR2 sequences are LGHDT and YNNKEL (reference sequence). Deletions cut 2 bases from V and 5 bases from J, with 9 bases between. Written as DNA, the CDR3 is TGTGCCAGCAGCCAATCTTTGAGATATGGCTACACCTTC. It yields the protein CASSQSLRYGYTF.

This clone was recorded only once. V gene TRBV3-1 (or the pseudogene TRBV3-2) combines with J gene TRBJ2-7, with TRBD1 as a possible D gene (6 bases). CDR1 LGHDT and CDR2 YNNKEL come from the germline V gene (reference sequence). This CDR3 is built from 12 residues. V was pared by 5 bases and J by 3 bases, with 8 bases between. In nucleotides, the CDR3 is TGTGCCAGCAGCGAACAGGGCTACGAGCAGTACTTC. Translating gives CASSEQGYEQYF.